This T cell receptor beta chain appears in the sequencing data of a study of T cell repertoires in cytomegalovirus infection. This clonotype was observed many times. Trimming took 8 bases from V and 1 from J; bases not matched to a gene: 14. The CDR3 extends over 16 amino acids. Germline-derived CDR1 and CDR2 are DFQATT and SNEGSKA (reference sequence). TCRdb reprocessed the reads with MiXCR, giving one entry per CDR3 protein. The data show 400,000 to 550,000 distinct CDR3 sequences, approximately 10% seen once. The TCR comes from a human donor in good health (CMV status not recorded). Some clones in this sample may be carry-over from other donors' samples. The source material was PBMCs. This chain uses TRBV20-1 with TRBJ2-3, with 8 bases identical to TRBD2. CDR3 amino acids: CSTGPGTSKGTDTQYF. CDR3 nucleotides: TGCAGTACCGGGCCCGGGACTAGTAAGGGCACAGATACGCAGTATTTT.